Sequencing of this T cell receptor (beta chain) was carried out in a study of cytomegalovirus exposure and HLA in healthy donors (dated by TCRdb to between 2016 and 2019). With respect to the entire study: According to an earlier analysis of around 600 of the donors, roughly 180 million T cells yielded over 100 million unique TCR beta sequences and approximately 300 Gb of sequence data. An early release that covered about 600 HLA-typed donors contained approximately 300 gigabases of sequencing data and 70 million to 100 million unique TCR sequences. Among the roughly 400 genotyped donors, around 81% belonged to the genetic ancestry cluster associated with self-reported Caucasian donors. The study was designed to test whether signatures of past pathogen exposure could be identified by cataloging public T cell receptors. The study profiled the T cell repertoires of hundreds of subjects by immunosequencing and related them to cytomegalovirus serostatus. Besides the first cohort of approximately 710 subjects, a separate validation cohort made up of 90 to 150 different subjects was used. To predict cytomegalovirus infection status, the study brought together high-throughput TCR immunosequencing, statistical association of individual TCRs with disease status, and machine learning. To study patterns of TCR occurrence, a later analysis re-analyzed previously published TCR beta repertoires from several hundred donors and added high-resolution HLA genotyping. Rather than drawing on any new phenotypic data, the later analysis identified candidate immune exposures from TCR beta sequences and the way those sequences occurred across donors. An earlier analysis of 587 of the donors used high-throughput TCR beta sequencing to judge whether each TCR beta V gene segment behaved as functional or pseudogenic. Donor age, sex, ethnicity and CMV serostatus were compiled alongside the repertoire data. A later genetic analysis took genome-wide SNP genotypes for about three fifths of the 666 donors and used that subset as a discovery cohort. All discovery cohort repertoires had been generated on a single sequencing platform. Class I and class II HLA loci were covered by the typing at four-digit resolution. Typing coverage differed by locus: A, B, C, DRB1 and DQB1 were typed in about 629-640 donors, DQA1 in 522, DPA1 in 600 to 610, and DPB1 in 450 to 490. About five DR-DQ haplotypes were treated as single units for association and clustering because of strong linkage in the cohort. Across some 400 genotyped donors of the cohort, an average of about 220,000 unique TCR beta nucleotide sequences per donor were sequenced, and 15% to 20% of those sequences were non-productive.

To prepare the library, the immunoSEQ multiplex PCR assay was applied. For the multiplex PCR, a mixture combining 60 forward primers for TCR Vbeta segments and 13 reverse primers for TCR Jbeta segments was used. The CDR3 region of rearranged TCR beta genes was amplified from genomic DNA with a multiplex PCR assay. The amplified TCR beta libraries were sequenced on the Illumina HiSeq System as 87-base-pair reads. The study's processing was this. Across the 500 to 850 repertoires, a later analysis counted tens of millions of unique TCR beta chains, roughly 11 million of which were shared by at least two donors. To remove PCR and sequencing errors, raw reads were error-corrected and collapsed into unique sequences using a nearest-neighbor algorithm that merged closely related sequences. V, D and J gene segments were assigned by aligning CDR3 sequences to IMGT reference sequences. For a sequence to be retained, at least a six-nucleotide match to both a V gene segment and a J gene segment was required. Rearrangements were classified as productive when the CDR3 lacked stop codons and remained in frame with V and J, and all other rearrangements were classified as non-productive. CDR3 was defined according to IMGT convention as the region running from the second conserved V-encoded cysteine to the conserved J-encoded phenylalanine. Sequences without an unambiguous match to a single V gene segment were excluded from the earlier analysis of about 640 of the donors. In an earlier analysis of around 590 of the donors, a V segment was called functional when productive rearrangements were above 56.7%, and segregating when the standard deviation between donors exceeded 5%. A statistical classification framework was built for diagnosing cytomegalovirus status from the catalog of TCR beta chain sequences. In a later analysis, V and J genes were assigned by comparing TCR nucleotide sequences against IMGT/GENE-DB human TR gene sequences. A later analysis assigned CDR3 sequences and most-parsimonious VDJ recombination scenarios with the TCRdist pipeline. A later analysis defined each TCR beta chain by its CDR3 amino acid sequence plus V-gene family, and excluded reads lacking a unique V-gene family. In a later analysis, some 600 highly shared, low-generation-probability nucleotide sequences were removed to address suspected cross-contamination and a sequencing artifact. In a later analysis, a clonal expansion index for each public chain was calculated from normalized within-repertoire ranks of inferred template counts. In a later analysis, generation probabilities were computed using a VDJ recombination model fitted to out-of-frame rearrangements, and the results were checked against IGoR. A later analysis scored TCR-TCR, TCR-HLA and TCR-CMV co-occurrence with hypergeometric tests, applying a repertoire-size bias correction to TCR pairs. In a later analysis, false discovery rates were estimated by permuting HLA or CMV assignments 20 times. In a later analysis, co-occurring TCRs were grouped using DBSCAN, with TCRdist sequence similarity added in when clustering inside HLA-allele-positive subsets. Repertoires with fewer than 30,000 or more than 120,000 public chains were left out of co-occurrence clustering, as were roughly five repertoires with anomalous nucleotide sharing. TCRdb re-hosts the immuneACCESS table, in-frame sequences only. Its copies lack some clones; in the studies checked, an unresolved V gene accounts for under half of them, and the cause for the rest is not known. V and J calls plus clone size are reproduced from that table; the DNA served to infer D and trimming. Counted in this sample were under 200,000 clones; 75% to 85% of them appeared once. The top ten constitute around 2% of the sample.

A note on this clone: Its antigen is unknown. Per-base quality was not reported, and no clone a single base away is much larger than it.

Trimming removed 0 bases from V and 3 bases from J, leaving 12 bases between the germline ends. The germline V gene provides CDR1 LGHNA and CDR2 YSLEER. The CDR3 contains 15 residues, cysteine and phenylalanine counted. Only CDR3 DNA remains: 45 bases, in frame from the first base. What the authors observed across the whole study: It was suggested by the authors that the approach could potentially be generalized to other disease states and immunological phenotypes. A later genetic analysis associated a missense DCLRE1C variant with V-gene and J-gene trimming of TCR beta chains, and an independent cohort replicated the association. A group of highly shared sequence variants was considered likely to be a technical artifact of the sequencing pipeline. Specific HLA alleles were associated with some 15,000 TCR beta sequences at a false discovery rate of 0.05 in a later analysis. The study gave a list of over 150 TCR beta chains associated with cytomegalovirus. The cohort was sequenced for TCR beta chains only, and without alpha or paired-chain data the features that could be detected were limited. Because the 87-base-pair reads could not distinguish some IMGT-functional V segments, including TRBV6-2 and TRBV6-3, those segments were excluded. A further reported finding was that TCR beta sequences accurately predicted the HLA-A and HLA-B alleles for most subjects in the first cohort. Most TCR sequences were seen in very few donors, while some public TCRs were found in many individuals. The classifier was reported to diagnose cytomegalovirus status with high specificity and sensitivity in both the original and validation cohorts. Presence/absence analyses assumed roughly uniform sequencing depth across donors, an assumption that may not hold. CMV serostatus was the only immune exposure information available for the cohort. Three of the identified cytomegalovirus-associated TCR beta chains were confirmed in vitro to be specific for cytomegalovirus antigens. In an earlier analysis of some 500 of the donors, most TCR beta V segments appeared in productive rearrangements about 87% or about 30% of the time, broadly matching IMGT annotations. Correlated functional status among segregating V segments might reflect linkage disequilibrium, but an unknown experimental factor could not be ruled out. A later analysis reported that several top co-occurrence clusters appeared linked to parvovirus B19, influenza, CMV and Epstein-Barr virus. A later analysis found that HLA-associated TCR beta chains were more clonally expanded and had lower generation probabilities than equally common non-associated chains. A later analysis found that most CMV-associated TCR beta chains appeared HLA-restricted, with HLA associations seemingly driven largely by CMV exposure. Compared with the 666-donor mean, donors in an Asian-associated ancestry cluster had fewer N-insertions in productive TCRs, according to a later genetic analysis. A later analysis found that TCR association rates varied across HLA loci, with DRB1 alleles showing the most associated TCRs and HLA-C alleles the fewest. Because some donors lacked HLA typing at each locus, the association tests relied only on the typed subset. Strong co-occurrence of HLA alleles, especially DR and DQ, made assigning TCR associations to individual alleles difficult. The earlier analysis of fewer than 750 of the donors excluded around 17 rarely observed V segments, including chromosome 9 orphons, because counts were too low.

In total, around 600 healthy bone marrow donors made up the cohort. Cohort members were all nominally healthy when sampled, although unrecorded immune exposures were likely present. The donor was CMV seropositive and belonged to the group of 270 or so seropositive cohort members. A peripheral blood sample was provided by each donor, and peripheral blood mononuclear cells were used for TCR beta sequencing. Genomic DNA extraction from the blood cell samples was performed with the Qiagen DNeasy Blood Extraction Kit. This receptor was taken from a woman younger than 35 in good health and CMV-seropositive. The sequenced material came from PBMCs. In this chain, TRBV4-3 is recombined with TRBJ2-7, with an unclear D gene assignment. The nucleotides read TGCGCCAGCAGCCAAGATGGCAGTCTTTTCTACGAGCAGTACTTC. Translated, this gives CASSQDGSLFYEQYF.